What follows are 20 T cell receptor beta chains derived from one specimen sequenced in a study of cytomegalovirus exposure and HLA in healthy donors. The PCR had 60 Vbeta and 13 Jbeta primers. The assay was immunoSEQ multiplex PCR, and TCRdb's table has in-frame clones only and misses some. This sample yields 90,000 to 130,000 clones, of which around 79% are seen a single time; around 1.3% belongs to the top ten. Material: PBMCs. The receptors derive from a woman aged 25 to 39 in good health and CMV-seronegative.

This chain links TRBV5-1 with TRBJ2-6, with D unresolved. Germline CDR1 reads SGHRS; CDR2 reads YFSETQ. V was pared by 2 bases and J by 0 bases, with 12 bases between. The CDR3 spans 17 residues. The CDR3 coding sequence is TGCGCCAGCAGCTTATCAGGTCAACTCTCTGGGGCCAACGTCCTGACTTTC. Translation gives CASSLSGQLSGANVLTF.

The chain is built from TRBV2 and TRBJ1-2; TRBD1 might be the D (5 bases). The CDR3 contains 15 residues. The germline V gene has CDR1 SNHLY and CDR2 FYNNEI. V was pared by 10 bases and J by 4 bases, with 22 bases between. The CDR3 DNA follows: TGTGCCACCCCGGGTACCGCGCGGGGCGGCTATGGCTACACCTTC. This translates into CATPGTARGGYGYTF.

The rearrangement joins TRBV2 to TRBJ1-4, with 11 bases aligning to TRBD1. V lost 2 bases to trimming and J lost 8 bases; unmatched junction nucleotides: 7. This CDR3 is built from 16 residues. The germline gives CDR1 SNHLY, CDR2 FYNNEI. In DNA form, the CDR3 reads TGTGCCAGCAGTGAAAAGGGGACAGGGGGACGGGAAAAACTGTTTTTT. This gives the protein CASSEKGTGGREKLFF.

This chain uses TRBV7-2 with TRBJ2-1; 11 nucleotides agree with TRBD2. V was clipped by 5 bases and J by 5 bases; unmatched bases: 8. The CDR3 runs to 16 residues. Looked up from germline, CDR1 is SGHTA and CDR2 is FQGNSA. The CDR3 nucleotides read TGTGCCAGCAGCCCCCCGGGACTAGCGGCTCACAATGAGCAGTTCTTC. Encoded protein: CASSPPGLAAHNEQFF.

The gene calls are TRBV18 and TRBJ2-1; 8 bases agree with TRBD2. The CDR3 length is 16 residues. Germline CDR1 reads KGHSH; CDR2 reads LQKENI. V lost 1 base, J lost 3 bases, and 5 bases stayed unmatched. As DNA, the CDR3 is TGTGCCAGCTCACCACAGGCGGGGGGCGGCTACAATGAGCAGTTCTTC. Amino acids: CASSPQAGGGYNEQFF.

The chain couples TRBV6-5 to TRBJ1-6; 7 nucleotides line up with TRBD1. J gave up 4 bases and V 2 bases, and 2 bases lay outside the gene matches. CDR3 length: 15 residues. Germline-derived CDR1 and CDR2 are MNHEY and SVGAGI. In DNA, the CDR3 is TGTGCCAGCAGTTACCGACAGGGTTATAATTCACCCCTCCACTTT. Translated: CASSYRQGYNSPLHF.

V is TRBV5-1 and J is TRBJ2-1; TRBD2 is a possible D gene (7 bases). Germline V gives CDR1 SGHRS, CDR2 YFSETQ. Trimming removed 2 bases at V and 6 bases at J, with 15 bases between. CDR3 length: 15 amino acids. The CDR3 nucleotides read TGCGCCAGCAGCTTCAAGGGGGGGGGCCTCAATGAGCAGTTCTTC. It yields the protein CASSFKGGGLNEQFF.

This chain links TRBV7-9 with TRBJ1-2; D gene unclear. The V and J ends lost 4 bases and 4 bases respectively, with 7 bases between them. Germline loops: CDR1 SEHNR, CDR2 FQNEAQ (reference sequence). The length of the CDR3 is 12 residues. The CDR3 DNA is TGTGCCAGCAGCTCGGAGCCCTATGGCTACACCTTC. Its protein product is CASSSEPYGYTF.

V gene TRBV5-1 combines with J gene TRBJ1-1; TRBD1 agrees at 11 bases. Germline V gene lookup returns CDR1 SGHRS and CDR2 YFSETQ. After removal of 5 bases from V and 7 bases from J, the junction contained 16 bases not matched to a gene. This CDR3 is built from 17 residues. CDR3: CASSYNPEDRGPNEAFF. In DNA, the CDR3 is TGCGCCAGCAGTTATAATCCCGAGGACAGGGGGCCAAATGAAGCTTTCTTT. Based on the CDR3 plus reference TRBV5-1 and TRBJ1-1, the full variable domain is KAGVTQTPRYLIKTRGQQVTLSCSPISGHRSVSWYQQTPGQGLQFLFEYFSETQRNKGNFPGRFSGRQFSNSRSEMNVSTLELGDSALYLCASSYNPEDRGPNEAFFGQGTRLTVV.

This clone was detected only a few times. This chain connects TRBV11-2 to TRBJ1-2, with 8 bases identical to TRBD1. The CDR3 extends over 15 amino acids. The germline gives CDR1 SGHAT, CDR2 FQNNGV. V shed 1 base and J 7 bases; nucleotides not matched to a gene: 8. CDR3 bases: TGTGCCAGCAGCTTAGGGACCGGGACAGGTCTTGGCTACACCTTC. This sequence encodes CASSLGTGTGLGYTF.

The V and J genes are TRBV2 and TRBJ1-1; 9 bases agree with TRBD1. Per germline, CDR1 SNHLY and CDR2 FYNNEI. The CDR3 totals 16 residues. The J segment lost 1 base and the V segment lost 4 bases, leaving 7 bases of the junction unmatched. The CDR3 nucleotides read TGTGCCAGCAGTGGGTACACAGGGGGCAGGAACACTGAAGCTTTCTTT. It encodes CASSGYTGGRNTEAFF.

This chain connects TRBV6-1 to TRBJ2-1; 7 bases line up with TRBD1. Germline V lookup: CDR1 MNHNS, CDR2 SASEGT. V shed 6 bases and J 10 bases; nucleotides not matched to a gene: 9. CDR3 length: 13 residues. The CDR3 reads CASRPTGEGEQFF. Here the CDR3 DNA reads TGTGCCAGCAGGCCCACAGGGGAAGGGGAGCAGTTCTTC.

The chain employs TRBV4-3 and TRBJ2-1, with unresolved D. V lost 1 base to trimming and J lost 8 bases, with 6 bases between them. Looked up from germline, CDR1 is LGHNA and CDR2 is YSLEER. The CDR3 has 12 amino acids. As DNA, the CDR3 is TGCGCCAGCAGCCAAGTGCGCGATGAGCAGTTCTTC. This encodes CASSQVRDEQFF.

The gene calls are TRBV4-2 and TRBJ1-1, with D perhaps TRBD1 (5 bases). CDR1 and CDR2 from the germline V gene are LGHNA and YNFKEQ. Trimming left V 4 bases short and J 5 bases short, with 17 bases between. The CDR3 spans 15 residues. For the CDR3, the DNA is TGTGCCAGCAGCCTTAACCCCCGGGGGGGTACTGAAGCTTTCTTT. It encodes CASSLNPRGGTEAFF.

This chain uses TRBV7-9 with TRBJ1-1; D is unresolved. V lost 1 base, J lost 1 base, and 4 bases lay in between. Germline-derived CDR1 and CDR2 are SEHNR and FQNEAQ (reference sequence). CDR3 size: 13 residues. CDR3 coding DNA: TGTGCCAGCAGCTTAGGGCAGAACACTGAAGCTTTCTTT. Encoded protein: CASSLGQNTEAFF. Looking up the rest from reference TRBV7-9 and TRBJ1-1 gives the full variable domain: DTGVSQNPRHKITKRGQNVTFRCDPISEHNRLYWYRQTLGQGPEFLTYFQNEAQLEKSRLLSDRFSAERPKGSFSTLEIQRTEQGDSAMYLCASSLGQNTEAFFGQGTRLTVV.

The genes are TRBV6-1 and TRBJ1-3; D possibly corresponds to TRBD1 (6 bases). There are 15 residues in the CDR3. The V gene lost 7 bases and the J gene lost 2 bases, with 15 bases spanning the gap. Germline values: CDR1 MNHNS, CDR2 SASEGT. CDR3: CASTSGSGAGNTIYF. The CDR3, as DNA: TGTGCCAGCACCTCAGGGTCAGGGGCTGGAAACACCATATATTTT.

The rearrangement joins TRBV7-8 to TRBJ2-2; D may be TRBD1 (6 bases). This CDR3 has 16 residues. With 0 bases removed from V and 4 bases from J, the gap between germline ends came to 12 bases. Germline V gene lookup returns CDR1 SGHVS and CDR2 FQNEAQ. In DNA form, the CDR3 reads TGTGCCAGCAGCTTAGCGGCACAGGGCCTCACCGGGGAGCTGTTTTTT. Amino acids: CASSLAAQGLTGELFF.

This clone was counted a single time. This sequence joins TRBV7-9 and TRBJ2-7, with D possibly TRBD1 on 5 matching bases. The CDR3 loop spans 14 amino acids. Germline lookup yields CDR1 SEHNR and CDR2 FQNEAQ (reference sequence). V lost 2 bases, J lost 0 bases, and 8 bases lay in between. CDR3 coding DNA: TGTGCCAGCAGCTTACTGGACAACTCCTACGAGCAGTACTTC. It is translated as CASSLLDNSYEQYF.

The table lists this clone with a count of one. The chain links TRBV5-1 to TRBJ2-1; the D gene is possibly TRBD1 (5 bases). Germline lookup yields CDR1 SGHRS and CDR2 YFSETQ. CDR3 size: 14 residues. The ends were cut back, 7 bases at V and 1 base at J, with 12 bases in the middle. The CDR3 here is CASRTGESYNEQFF. In DNA form, the CDR3 reads TGCGCCAGCCGCACAGGAGAGTCCTACAATGAGCAGTTCTTC.

In its sample, this clone was seen a few times. The J gene is TRBJ2-5, the V gene TRBV7-6; 7 bases agree with TRBD2. The J call is in doubt because the DNA end fits TRBJ2-7 better. This CDR3 has 13 residues. Germline-derived CDR1 and CDR2 are SGHVS and FNYEAQ. Written as DNA, the CDR3 is TGTGCCAGCAGCCTCAGCGGGATCTACGAGCAGTACTTC. The encoded protein is CASSLSGIYEQYF.